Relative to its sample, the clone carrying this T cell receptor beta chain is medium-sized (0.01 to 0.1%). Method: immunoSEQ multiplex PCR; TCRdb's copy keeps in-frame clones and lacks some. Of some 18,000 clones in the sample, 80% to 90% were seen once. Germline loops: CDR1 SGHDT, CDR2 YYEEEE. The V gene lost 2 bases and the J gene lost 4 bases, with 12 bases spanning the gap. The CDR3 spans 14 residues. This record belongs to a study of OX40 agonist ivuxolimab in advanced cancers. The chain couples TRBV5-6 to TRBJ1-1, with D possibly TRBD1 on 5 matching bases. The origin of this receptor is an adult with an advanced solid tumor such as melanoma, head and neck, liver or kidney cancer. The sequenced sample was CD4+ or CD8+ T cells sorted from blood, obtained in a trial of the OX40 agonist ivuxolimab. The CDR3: CASSFPSGGTEAFF. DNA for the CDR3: TGTGCCAGCAGCTTCCCATCCGGGGGCACTGAAGCTTTCTTT.